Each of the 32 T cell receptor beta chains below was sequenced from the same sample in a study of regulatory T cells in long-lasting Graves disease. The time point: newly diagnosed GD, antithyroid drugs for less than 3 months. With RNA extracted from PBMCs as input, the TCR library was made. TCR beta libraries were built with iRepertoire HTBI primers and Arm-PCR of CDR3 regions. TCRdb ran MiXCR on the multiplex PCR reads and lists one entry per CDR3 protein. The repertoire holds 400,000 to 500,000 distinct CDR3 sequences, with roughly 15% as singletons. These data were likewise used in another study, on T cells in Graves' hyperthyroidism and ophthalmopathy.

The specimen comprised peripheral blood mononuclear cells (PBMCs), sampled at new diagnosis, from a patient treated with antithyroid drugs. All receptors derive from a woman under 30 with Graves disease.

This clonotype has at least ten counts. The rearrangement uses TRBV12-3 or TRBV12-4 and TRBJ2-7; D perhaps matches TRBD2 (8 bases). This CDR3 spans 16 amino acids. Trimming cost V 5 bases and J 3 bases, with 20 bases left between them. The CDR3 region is CASSTPGGGIGYEQYF. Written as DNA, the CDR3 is TGTGCCAGCAGTACCCCGGGAGGGGGCATCGGCTACGAGCAGTACTTC.

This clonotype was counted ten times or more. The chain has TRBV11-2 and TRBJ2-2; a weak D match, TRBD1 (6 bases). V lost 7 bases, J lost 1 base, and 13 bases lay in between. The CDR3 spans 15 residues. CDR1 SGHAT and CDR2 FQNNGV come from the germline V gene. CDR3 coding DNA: TGTGCCAGCACCGGGATCAGGGGGAACACCGGGGAGCTGTTTTTT. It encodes CASTGIRGNTGELFF.

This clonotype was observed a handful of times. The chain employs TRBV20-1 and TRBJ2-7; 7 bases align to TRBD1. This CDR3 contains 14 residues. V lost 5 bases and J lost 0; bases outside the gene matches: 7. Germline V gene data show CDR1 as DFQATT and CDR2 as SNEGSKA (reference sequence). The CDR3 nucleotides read TGCAGTGCTCAAAATCGACAGGGCTCCTACGAGCAGTACTTC. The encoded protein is CSAQNRQGSYEQYF.

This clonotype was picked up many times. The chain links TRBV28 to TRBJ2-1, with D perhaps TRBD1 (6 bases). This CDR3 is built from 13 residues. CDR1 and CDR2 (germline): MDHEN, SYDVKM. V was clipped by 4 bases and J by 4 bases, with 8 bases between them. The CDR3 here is CASSWGLYNEQFF. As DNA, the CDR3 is TGTGCCAGCAGTTGGGGGCTATACAATGAGCAGTTCTTC.

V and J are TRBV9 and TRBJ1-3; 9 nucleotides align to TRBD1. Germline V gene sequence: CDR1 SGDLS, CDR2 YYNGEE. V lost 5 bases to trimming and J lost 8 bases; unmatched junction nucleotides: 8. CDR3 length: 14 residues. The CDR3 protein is CASSYRDRAYTIYF. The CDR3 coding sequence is TGTGCCAGCAGTTACCGGGACAGGGCTTACACCATATATTTT.

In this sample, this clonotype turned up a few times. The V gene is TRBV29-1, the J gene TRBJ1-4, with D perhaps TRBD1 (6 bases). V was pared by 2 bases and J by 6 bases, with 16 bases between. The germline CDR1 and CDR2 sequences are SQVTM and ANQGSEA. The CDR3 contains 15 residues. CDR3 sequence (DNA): TGCAGCGTTGAATCGGCGGGGGGCAGAGATGAAAAACTGTTTTTT. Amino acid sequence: CSVESAGGRDEKLFF.

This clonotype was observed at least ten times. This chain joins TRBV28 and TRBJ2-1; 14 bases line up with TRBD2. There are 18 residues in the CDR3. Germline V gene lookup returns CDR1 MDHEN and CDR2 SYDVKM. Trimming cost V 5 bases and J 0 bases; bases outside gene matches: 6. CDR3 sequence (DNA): TGTGCCAGCAGTGGTGGACTAGCGGGAGGTGACTCCTACAATGAGCAGTTCTTC. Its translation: CASSGGLAGGDSYNEQFF.

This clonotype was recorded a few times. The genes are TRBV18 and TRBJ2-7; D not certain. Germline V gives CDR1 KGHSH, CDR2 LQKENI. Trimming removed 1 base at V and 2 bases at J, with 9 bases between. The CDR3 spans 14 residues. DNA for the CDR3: TGTGCCAGCTCACCACAGGATTACCCCTACGAGCAGTACTTC. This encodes CASSPQDYPYEQYF.

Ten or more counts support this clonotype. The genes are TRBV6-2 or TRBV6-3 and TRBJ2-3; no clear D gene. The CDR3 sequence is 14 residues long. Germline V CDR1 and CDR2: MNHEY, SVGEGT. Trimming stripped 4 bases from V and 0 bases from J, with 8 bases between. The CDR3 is CASSLTQSTDTQYF. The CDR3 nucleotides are TGTGCCAGCAGTTTGACCCAAAGCACAGATACGCAGTATTTT.

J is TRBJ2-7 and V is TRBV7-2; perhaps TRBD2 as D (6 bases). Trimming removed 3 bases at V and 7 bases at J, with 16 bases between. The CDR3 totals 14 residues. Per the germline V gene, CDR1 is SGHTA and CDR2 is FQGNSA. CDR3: CASSLTFPAGEQYF. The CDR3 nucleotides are TGTGCCAGCAGCTTGACGTTCCCCGCGGGAGAGCAGTACTTC.

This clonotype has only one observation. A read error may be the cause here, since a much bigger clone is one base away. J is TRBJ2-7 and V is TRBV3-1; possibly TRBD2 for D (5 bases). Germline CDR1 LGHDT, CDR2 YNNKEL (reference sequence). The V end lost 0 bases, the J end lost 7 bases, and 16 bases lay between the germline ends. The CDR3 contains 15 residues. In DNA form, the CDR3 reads TGTGCCAGCAGCCAAGAGTGGAGGTACTACAATGAGCAGTACTTC. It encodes CASSQEWRYYNEQYF.

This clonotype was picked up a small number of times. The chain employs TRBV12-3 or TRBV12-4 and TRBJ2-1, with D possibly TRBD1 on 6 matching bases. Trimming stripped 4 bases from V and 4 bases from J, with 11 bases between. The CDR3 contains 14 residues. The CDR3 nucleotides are TGTGCCAGCAGTTCCATAACAGGGTACAATGAGCAGTTCTTC. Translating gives CASSSITGYNEQFF.

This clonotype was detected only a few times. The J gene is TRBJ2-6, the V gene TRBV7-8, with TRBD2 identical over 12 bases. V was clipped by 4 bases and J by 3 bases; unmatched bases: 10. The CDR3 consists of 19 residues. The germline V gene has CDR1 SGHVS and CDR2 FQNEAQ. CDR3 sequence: CASSSSQTSGGFGANVLTF. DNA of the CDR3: TGTGCCAGCAGCTCGTCACAGACTAGCGGGGGTTTTGGGGCCAACGTCCTGACTTTC.

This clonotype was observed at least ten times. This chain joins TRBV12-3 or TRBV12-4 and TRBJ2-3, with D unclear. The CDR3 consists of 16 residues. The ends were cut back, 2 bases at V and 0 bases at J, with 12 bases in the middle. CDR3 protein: CASSLNAPISTDTQYF. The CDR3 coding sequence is TGTGCCAGCAGTTTAAATGCTCCCATTAGCACAGATACGCAGTATTTT.

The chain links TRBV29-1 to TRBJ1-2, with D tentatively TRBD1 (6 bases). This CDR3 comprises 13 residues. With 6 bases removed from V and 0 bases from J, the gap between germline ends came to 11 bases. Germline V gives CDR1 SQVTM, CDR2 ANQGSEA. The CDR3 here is CSVDGQTNYGYTF. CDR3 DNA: TGCAGCGTCGATGGACAGACTAACTATGGCTACACCTTC.

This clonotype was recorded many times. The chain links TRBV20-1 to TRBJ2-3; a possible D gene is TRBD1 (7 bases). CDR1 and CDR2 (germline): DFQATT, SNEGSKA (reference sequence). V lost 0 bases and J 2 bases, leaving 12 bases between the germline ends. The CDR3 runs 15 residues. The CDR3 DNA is TGCAGTGCTAGAGATCCCAGGGGGGTCACAGATACGCAGTATTTT. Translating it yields CSARDPRGVTDTQYF.

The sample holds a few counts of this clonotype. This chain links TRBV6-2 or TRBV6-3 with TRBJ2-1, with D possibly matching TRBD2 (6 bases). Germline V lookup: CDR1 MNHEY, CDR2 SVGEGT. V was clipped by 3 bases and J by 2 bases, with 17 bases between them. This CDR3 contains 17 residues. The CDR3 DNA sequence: TGTGCCAGCAGTTATAGGGCCGGGACTCCCCCCTACAATGAGCAGTTCTTC. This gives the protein CASSYRAGTPPYNEQFF.

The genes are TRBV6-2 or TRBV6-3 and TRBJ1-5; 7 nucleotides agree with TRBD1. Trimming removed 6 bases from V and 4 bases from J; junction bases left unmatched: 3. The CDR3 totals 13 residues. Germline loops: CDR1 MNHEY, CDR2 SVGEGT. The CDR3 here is CASRQGTNQPQHF. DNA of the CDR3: TGTGCCAGCAGACAGGGGACTAATCAGCCCCAGCATTTT.

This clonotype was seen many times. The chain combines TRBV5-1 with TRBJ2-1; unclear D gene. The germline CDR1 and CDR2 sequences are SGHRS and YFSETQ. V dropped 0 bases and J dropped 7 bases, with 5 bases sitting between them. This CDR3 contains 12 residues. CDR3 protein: CASSLAENEQFF. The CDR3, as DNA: TGCGCCAGCAGCTTGGCTGAGAATGAGCAGTTCTTC.

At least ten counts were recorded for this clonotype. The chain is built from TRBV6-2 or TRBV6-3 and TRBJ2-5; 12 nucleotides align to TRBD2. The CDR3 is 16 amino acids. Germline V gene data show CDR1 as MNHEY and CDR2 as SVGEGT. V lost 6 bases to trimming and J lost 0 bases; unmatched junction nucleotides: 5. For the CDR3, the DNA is TGTGCCAGCAGCCCCGGGACTAGCGGGTACCAAGAGACCCAGTACTTC. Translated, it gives CASSPGTSGYQETQYF.

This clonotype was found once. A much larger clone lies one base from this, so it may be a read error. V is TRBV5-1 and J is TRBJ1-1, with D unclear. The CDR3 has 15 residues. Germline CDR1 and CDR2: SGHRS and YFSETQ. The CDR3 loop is CASSSGGSLNTEALF. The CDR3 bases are TGCGCCAGCAGCTCGGGAGGCAGCTTGAACACTGAAGCTCTCTTT. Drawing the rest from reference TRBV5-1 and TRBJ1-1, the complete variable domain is KAGVTQTPRYLIKTRGQQVTLSCSPISGHRSVSWYQQTPGQGLQFLFEYFSETQRNKGNFPGRFSGRQFSNSRSEMNVSTLELGDSALYLCASSSGGSLNTEALFGQGTRLTVV.

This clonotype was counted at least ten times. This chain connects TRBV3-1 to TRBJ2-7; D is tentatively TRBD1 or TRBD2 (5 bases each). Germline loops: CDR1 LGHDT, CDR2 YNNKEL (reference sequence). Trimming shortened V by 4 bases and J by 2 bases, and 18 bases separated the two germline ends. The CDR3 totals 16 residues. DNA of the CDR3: TGTGCCAGCAGCCCCGAAATTGGGGACGCCGCCTACGAGCAGTACTTC. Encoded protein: CASSPEIGDAAYEQYF.

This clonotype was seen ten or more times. CDR3 in DNA: TGTGCCAGCAGTTTCAGGCAGGGGAGCAATCAGCCCCAGCATTTT. Protein sequence: CASSFRQGSNQPQHF. This sequence joins TRBV28 and TRBJ1-5; D may be TRBD1 (6 bases). Trimming cost V 3 bases and J 1 base, with 10 bases left between them. The CDR3 is 15 amino acids. CDR1 and CDR2 (germline): MDHEN, SYDVKM.

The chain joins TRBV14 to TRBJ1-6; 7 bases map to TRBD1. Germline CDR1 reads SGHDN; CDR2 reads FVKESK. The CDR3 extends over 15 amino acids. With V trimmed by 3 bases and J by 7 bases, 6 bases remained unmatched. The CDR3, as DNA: TGTGCCAGCAGCCAGACAGGGTGGGCGAATTCACCCCTCCACTTT. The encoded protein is CASSQTGWANSPLHF.

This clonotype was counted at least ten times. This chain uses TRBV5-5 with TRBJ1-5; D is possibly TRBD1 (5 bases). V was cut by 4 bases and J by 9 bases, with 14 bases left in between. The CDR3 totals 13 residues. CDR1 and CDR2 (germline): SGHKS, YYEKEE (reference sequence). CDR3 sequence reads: CASSTSGGSPQHF. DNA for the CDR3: TGTGCCAGCAGCACCTCCGGGGGGTCGCCCCAGCATTTT.

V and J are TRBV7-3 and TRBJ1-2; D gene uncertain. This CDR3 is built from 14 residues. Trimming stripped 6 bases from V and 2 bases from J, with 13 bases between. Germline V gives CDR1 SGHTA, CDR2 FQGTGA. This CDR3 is CASSIEQTNYGYTF. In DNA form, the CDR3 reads TGTGCCAGCAGTATCGAGCAGACGAACTATGGCTACACCTTC.

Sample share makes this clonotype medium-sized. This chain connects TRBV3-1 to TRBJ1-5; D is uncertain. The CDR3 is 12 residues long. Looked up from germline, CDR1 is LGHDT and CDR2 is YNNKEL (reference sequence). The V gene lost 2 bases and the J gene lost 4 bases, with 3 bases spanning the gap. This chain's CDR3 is CASSQQNQPQHF. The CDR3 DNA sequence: TGTGCCAGCAGCCAACAAAATCAGCCCCAGCATTTT. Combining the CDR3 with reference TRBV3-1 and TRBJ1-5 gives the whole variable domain DTAVSQTPKYLVTQMGNDKSIKCEQNLGHDTMYWYKQDSKKFLKIMFSYNNKELIINETVPNRFSPKSPDKAHLNLHINSLELGDSAVYFCASSQQNQPQHFGDGTRLSIL.

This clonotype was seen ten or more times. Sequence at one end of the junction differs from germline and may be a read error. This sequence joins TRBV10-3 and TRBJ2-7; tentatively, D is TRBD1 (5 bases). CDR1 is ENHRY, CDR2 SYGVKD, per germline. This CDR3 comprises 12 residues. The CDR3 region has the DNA TGTGCCAGCAGTGAAGGGGTCTACGAGCAGTACTTC. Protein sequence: CASSEGVYEQYF.

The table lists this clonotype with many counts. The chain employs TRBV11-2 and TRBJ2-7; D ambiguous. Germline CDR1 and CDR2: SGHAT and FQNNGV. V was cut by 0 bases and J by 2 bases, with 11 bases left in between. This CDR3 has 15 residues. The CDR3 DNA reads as TGTGCCAGCAGCTTAGAAGAGGCAGCGACCTACGAGCAGTACTTC. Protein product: CASSLEEAATYEQYF.

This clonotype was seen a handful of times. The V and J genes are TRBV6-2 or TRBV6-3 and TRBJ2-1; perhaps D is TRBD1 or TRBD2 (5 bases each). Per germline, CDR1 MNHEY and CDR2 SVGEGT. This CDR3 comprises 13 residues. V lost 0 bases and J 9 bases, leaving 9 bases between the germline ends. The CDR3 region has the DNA TGTGCCAGCAGTTACTCCACTAGGGGTGAGCAGTTCTTC. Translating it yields CASSYSTRGEQFF.

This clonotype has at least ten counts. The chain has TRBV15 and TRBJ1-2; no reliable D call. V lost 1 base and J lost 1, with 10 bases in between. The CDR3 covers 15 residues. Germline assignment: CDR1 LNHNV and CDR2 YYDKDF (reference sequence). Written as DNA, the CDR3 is TGTGCCACCAGCAGAGTCGGCGCGGGTAACTATGGCTACACCTTC. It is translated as CATSRVGAGNYGYTF. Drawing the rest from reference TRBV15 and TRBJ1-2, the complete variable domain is DAMVIQNPRYQVTQFGKPVTLSCSQTLNHNVMYWYQQKSSQAPKLLFHYYDKDFNNEADTPDNFQSRRPNTSFCFLDIRSPGLGDTAMYLCATSRVGAGNYGYTFGSGTRLTVV.

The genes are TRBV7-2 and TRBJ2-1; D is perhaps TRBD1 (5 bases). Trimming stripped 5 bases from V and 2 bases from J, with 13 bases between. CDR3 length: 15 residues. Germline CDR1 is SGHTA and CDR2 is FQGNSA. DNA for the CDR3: TGTGCCAGCAGCGCGCAGGGTTTACCCTACAATGAGCAGTTCTTC. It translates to CASSAQGLPYNEQFF.